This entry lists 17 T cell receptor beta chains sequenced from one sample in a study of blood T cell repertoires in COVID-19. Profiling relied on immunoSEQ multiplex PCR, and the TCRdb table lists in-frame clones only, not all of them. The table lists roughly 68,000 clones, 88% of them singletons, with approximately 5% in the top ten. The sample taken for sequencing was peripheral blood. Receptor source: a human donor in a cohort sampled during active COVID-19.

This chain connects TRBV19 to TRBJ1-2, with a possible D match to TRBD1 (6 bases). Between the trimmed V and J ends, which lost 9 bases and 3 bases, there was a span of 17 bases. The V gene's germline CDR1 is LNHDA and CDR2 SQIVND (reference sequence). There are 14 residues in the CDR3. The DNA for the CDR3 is TGTGCCAGCCGGAGAGTCCACAGGGACTATGGCTACACCTTC. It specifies CASRRVHRDYGYTF.

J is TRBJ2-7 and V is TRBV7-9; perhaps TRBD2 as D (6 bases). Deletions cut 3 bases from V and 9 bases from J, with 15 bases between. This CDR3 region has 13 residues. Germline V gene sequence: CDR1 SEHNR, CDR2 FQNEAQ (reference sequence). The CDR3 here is CASSFAGSLGQYF. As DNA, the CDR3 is TGTGCCAGCAGCTTTGCCGGGAGCCTGGGGCAGTACTTC.

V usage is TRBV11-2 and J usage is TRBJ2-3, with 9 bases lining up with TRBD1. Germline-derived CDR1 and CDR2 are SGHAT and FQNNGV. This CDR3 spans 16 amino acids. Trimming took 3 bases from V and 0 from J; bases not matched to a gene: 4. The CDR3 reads CASSFRGTGSTDTQYF. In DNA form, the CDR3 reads TGTGCCAGCAGCTTTCGTGGGACAGGGAGCACAGATACGCAGTATTTT.

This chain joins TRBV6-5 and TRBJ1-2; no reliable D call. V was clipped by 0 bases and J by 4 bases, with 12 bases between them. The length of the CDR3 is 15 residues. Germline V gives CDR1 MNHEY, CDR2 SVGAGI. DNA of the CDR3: TGTGCCAGCAGTTACTCGCTTTCAGATTCCTATGGCTACACCTTC. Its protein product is CASSYSLSDSYGYTF.

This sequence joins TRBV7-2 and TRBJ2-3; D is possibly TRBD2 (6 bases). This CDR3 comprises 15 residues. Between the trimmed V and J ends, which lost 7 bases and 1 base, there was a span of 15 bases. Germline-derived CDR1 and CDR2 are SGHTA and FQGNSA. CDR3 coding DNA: TGTGCCAGCACCCTCTACGCGGGGCGCACAGATACGCAGTATTTT. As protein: CASTLYAGRTDTQYF. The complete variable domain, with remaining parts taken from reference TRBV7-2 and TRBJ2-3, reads GAGVSQSPSNKVTEKGKDVELRCDPISGHTALYWYRQSLGQGLEFLIYFQGNSAPDKSGLPSDRFSAERTGGSVSTLTIQRTQQEDSAVYLCASTLYAGRTDTQYFGPGTRLTVL.

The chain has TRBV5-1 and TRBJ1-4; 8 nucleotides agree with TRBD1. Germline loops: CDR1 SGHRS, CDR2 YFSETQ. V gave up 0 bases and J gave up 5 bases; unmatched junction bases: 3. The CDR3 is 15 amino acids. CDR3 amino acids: CASSLGDRWNEKLFF. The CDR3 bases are TGCGCCAGCAGCTTGGGGGACAGGTGGAATGAAAAACTGTTTTTT.

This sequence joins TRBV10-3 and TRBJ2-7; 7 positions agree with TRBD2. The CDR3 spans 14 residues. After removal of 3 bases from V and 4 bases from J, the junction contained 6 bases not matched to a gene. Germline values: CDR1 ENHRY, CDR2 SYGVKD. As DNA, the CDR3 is TGTGCCATCAGTGATGTTGGCGGGGGATACGAGCAGTACTTC. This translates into CAISDVGGGYEQYF.

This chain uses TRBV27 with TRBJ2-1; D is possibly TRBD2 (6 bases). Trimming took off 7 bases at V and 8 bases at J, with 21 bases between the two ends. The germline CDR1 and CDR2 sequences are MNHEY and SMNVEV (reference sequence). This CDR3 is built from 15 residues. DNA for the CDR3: TGTGCCAGCAACCGGGACTCTCTACCCTCGGATGAGCAGTTCTTC. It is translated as CASNRDSLPSDEQFF.

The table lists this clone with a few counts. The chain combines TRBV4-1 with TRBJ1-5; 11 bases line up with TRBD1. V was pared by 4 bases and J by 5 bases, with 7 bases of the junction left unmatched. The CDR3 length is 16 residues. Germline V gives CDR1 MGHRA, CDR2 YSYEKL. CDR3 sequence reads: CASSPGMDRGHQPQHF. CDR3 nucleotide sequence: TGCGCCAGCAGCCCAGGGATGGACAGGGGGCATCAGCCCCAGCATTTT.

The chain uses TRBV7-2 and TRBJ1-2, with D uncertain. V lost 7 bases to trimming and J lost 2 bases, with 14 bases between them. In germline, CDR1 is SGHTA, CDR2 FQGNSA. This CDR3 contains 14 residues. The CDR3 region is CASTTTYRNYGYTF. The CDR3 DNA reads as TGTGCCAGCACCACGACATATCGGAACTATGGCTACACCTTC.

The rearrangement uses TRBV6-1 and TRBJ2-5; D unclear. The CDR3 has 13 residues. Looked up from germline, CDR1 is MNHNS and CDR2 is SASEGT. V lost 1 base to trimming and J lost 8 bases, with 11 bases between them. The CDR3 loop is CASSEGAGLTQYF. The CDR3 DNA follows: TGTGCCAGCAGTGAAGGGGCAGGTTTAACCCAGTACTTC.

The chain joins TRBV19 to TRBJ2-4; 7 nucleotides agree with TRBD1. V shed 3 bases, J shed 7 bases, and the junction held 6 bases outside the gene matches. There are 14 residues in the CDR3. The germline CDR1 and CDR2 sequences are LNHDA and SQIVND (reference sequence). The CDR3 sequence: CASSIRGLGNIQYF. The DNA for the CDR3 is TGTGCCAGTAGTATTAGGGGGCTGGGGAACATTCAGTACTTC.

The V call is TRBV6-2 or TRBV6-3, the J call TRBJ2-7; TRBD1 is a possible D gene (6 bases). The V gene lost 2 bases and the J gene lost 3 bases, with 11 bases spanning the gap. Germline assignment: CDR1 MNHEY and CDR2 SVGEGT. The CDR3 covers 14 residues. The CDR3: CASSYGGQVYEQYF. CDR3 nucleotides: TGTGCCAGCAGTTACGGGGGACAAGTCTACGAGCAGTACTTC.

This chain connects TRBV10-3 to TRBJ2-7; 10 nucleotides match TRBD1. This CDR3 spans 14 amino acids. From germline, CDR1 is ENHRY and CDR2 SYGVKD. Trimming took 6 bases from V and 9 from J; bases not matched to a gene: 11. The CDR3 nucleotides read TGTGCCATCAGGGAGACAGGGGGCGTGGGACGGCAGTACTTC. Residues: CAIRETGGVGRQYF.

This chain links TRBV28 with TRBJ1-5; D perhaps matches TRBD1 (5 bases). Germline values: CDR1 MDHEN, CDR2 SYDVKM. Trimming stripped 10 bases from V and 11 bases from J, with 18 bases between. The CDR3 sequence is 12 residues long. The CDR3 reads CAIQDGQAAQHF. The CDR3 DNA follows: TGTGCCATCCAGGACGGACAAGCAGCCCAGCATTTT.

The chain's CDR3 is CASSPGLAGGQETQYF. As DNA, the CDR3 is TGTGCCAGCAGCCCTGGACTAGCGGGAGGGCAAGAGACCCAGTACTTC. This rearrangement joins TRBV11-3 to TRBJ2-5, with 15 positions matching TRBD2. V lost 5 bases, J lost 2 bases, and 3 bases stayed unmatched. This CDR3 has 16 amino acids. Germline V gene lookup returns CDR1 SGHNT and CDR2 YENEEA.

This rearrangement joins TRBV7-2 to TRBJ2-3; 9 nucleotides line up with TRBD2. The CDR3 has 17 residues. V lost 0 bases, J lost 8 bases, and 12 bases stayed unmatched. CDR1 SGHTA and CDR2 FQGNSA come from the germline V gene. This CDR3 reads CASSLAPLAGSQGTQYF. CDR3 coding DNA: TGTGCCAGCAGCTTAGCGCCGCTAGCGGGGAGTCAAGGTACGCAGTATTTT.